This T cell receptor (beta chain) is drawn from a study of Ad26.COV2.S vaccination and SARS-CoV-2 variants. With 4 bases removed from V and 0 bases from J, the gap between germline ends came to 8 bases. Per the germline V gene, CDR1 is SGHDT and CDR2 is YYEEEE. This CDR3 region has 14 residues. Indicated treatment: approximately 18 received Ad26.COV2.S at low or high dose, single or two shots; several received placebo; per-sample allocation not given. Sampling happened 63 days after the first vaccine or placebo injection. This clone showed up just once. This table comes from immunoSEQ multiplex PCR, and its TCRdb copy is limited to in-frame clones, with some not included. The data hold around 450,000 clones, with approximately 92% observed a single time.

The TCR sequence derives from a person between 18 and 65 years old who received the Ad26.COV2.S COVID-19 vaccine or a placebo. Sequenced here: peripheral blood, sampled in a trial of Ad26.COV2.S vaccine versus placebo. The V gene is TRBV5-6, the J gene TRBJ1-3; maybe TRBD1 (5 bases). Written as DNA, the CDR3 is TGTGCCAGCAGCGCAGGGAACTCTGGAAACACCATATATTTT. Its translation: CASSAGNSGNTIYF.